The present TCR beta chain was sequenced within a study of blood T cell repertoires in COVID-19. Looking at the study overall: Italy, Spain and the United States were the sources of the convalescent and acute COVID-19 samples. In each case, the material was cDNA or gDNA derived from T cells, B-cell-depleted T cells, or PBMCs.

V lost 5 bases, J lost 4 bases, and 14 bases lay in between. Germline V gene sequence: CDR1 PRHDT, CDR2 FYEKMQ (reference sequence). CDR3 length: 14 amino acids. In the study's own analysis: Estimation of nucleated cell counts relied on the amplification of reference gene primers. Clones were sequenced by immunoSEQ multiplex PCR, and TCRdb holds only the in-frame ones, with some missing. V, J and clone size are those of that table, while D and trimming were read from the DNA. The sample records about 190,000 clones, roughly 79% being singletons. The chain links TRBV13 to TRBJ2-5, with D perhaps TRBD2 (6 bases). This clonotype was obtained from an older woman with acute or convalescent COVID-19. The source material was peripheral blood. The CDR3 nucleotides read TGTGCCAGCAGCGAAGGAGGGGAGAGAGAGACCCAGTACTTC. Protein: CASSEGGERETQYF.